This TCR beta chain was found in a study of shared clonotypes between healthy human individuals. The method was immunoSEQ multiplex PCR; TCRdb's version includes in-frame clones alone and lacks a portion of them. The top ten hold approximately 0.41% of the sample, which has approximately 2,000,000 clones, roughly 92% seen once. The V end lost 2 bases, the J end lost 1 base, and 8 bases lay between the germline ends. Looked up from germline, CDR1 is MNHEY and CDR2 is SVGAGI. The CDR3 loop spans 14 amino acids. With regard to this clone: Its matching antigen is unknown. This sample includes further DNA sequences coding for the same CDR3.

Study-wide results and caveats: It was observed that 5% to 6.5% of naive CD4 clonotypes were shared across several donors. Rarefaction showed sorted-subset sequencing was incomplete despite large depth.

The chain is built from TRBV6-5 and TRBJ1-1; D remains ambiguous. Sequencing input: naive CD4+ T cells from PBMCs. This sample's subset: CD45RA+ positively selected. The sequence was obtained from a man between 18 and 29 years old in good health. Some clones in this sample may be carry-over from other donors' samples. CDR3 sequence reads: CASSYSVRNTEAFF. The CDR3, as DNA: TGTGCCAGCAGTTACAGTGTCCGGAACACTGAAGCTTTCTTT.